This T cell receptor (beta chain) comes out of a study of CD8+ T cells in alopecia areata (dated by TCRdb to the late 2010s). For context, the study as a whole: The treated patients, all with moderate-to-severe alopecia areata, were enrolled in an open-label pilot trial of oral tofacitinib given at 5 to 10 mg twice daily. Patients received tofacitinib for 6 to 18 months and were then followed off drug for 6 months to check for delayed response and recurrence. Disease severity in treated patients was measured with the SALT score, which quantifies the percentage of affected scalp surface area. In both human patients and the C3H/HeJ mouse model, the study applied high-throughput TCRbeta sequencing to look at T cell clonal expansion in alopecia areata. Human TCRbeta sequencing covered scalp tissue and sorted CD4+ and CD8+ peripheral blood T cells from patchy and totalis/universalis alopecia areata patients and healthy controls. Biopsies were taken from tofacitinib-treated patients at baseline and again at 4 and 24 weeks into treatment, and several of those patients also had a later scalp biopsy. Scalp clonality was compared among normal scalp (n=4), patchy alopecia areata scalp (n=8), and alopecia totalis/universalis scalp (n=8). RNA was extracted with the PAXgene miRNA kit for fixed scalp, the miRNeasy kit for PBMCs, and the RNeasy kit for mouse skin. TCRbeta CDR3 regions were amplified by immunoSEQ multiplex PCR with 35 Vbeta forward and 13 Jbeta reverse primers.

The paper as a whole reports these results and caveats: Resident alphabeta T cells in normal human skin are also sequenced, complicating scalp TCR repertoire analysis, unlike mouse skin dominated by gammadelta T cells. Many expanded lesional clones were found to persist in scalp and blood during tofacitinib treatment, and relapse after treatment cessation may be partly explained by this persistence. Scalp clonality and the number of expanded CD8+ clones among the top 100 scalp clones were significantly decreased by tofacitinib. Because the treated cohort was small and had just a single nonresponder, larger studies are needed to establish links between baseline CD8+ expansion and response. Shared TCR sequences between patients were less evident than in mice, which may be partly attributable to HLA diversity in the patient population. Compared with normal scalp, lesional scalp, particularly in alopecia totalis/universalis, had higher clonality and more expanded CD8+ clones, which suggests antigenic drive.

According to the germline V gene (reference sequence), CDR1 reads GTSNPN and CDR2 reads SVGIG. V loses 2 bases, J loses 1 base, and the germline ends lie 9 bases apart. The CDR3 covers 14 residues, taking in both the cysteine and the phenylalanine. The sequence is cut down to CDR3 DNA, 42 bases in frame from base 1. This clone was picked up a small number of times. No antigen is known for it. No base-level quality is on record; no much larger clone is a single base apart. In the paper's terms, the treatment or condition label means: oral pan-JAK inhibitor, 5-10 mg twice daily. From alopecia areata patients, peripheral blood was collected along with lesional scalp punch biopsies. PBMCs were isolated by density centrifugation and stained for CD3, CD4 and CD8, after which CD4+ and CD8+ T cells were sorted on a FACSAria. Libraries were built with the immunoSEQ multiplex PCR assay. RNA was extracted from all samples and reverse transcribed into cDNA as template for TCR sequencing. SuperScript III was used to make first-strand cDNA, primed with a 2:1 mix of oligo-dT and random hexamers. A synthetic immune receptor repertoire was used to gauge amplification bias, and whatever bias remained was removed computationally. In the original analysis: Raw reads were preprocessed for error removal, and CDR3 was defined according to IMGT conventions as running from the conserved cysteine to phenylalanine. Clonality was calculated as 1 minus Shannon entropy normalized by log2 of the number of productive unique TCRs. Whether scalp clones were CD4 or CD8 was inferred by matching scalp TCRbeta sequences against CD4 and CD8 repertoires sorted from blood. TCRdb took over this immuneACCESS table, retaining in-frame rearrangements with V and J assigned. Such tables are incomplete; in checked studies, under half of the missing clones stem from an unresolved V gene, and the remainder is unexplained. V and J calls and clone size follow that table, whereas D and trimming were derived from the DNA. The sample table holds some 190,000 clones, of which more than 60% were seen once. The top ten constitute approximately 1.2% of the sample.

The source is a human donor with alopecia areata. The chain is assembled from TRBV30 and TRBJ1-5; a tentative D call is TRBD1 (6 bases match). The sample consisted of CD4+ T cells sorted from blood, taken at roughly week 45, from a patient treated with tofacitinib. The CDR3 reads CAWSSGVSNQPQHF. The sequence in DNA is TGTGCCTGGAGTTCAGGGGTGAGCAATCAGCCCCAGCATTTT. The CDR3, completed at both ends by the reference TRBV30 and TRBJ1-5 genes, gives the full variable domain SQTIHQWPATLVQPVGSPLSLECTVEGTSNPNLYWYRQAAGRGLQLLFYSVGIGQISSEVPQNLSASRPQDRQFILSSKKLLLSDSGFYLCAWSSGVSNQPQHFGDGTRLSIL.